This T cell receptor beta chain comes out of a study of control samples from healthy donors and cancer patients. The germline CDR1 and CDR2 sequences are SGHRS and YFSETQ. Trimming pared 1 base from V and 7 bases from J, leaving 15 bases between. The CDR3 is 15 amino acids. Clones were sequenced by immunoSEQ multiplex PCR, and TCRdb holds only the in-frame ones, with some missing. The data show about 130,000 clones, about 91% seen once. The receptor's source is a man younger than 35 in good health. The J gene is TRBJ2-1, the V gene TRBV5-1, with D perhaps assigned TRBD1 or TRBD2 (5 bases each). Sequenced material: blood. The CDR3, as DNA: TGCGCCAGCAGCTTGTCCGGGGCCACGGGGAATGAGCAGTTCTTC. Translating gives CASSLSGATGNEQFF.